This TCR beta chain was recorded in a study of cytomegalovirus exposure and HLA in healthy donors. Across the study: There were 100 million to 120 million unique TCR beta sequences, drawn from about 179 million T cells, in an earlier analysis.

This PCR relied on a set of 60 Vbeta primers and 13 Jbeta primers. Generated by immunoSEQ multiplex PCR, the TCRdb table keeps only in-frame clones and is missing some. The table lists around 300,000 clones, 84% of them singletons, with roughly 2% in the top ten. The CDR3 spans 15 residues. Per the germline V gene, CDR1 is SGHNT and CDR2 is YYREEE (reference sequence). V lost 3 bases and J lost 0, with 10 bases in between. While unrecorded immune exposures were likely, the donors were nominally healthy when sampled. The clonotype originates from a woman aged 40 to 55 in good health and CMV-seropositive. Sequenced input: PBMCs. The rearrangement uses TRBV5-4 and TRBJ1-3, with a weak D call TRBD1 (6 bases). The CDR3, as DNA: TGTGCCAGCAGCTCCGGGACAAACTCTGGAAACACCATATATTTT. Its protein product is CASSSGTNSGNTIYF.